This T cell receptor (beta chain) stems from a study of T cell responses to AZD1222 COVID-19 vaccine. Study-level findings and limits: Clonal diversity may have been underestimated, and the donors were mostly white British, with more females than males.

The method was immunoSEQ multiplex PCR; TCRdb's version includes in-frame clones alone and lacks a portion of them. The profile shows around 220,000 clones, about 94% of them singletons. In regard to this clone: Antigen unknown.

The ends lost 1 base at V and 4 bases at J; junction bases unmatched: 5. Germline assignment: CDR1 SGHVS and CDR2 FQNEAQ. This CDR3 is built from 17 residues. The source material was peripheral blood, sampled 28 days after the second dose of the MenACWY control vaccine. The V gene is TRBV7-8, the J gene TRBJ2-5, with 14 nucleotides matching TRBD2. The source of this sequence is an adult who received the MenACWY meningococcal vaccine as a control. CDR3 in amino acids: CASSLEGLAGVGETQYF. Here the CDR3 DNA reads TGTGCCAGCAGCTTAGAGGGACTAGCGGGAGTGGGAGAGACCCAGTACTTC.